This entry concerns a single T cell receptor (beta chain). The data are from a study of blood T cells in healthy people across ages. Sample-barcoded 5' priming and a J-beta primer mix drove a second PCR of roughly 6 to 12 cycles. MiXCR, applied by TCRdb to the 5' RACE reads, yields one record per CDR3 protein. The top ten clones hold around 0.7% of a sample with 1 million or so distinct CDR3 sequences, approximately 25% of them seen once. The CDR3 covers 14 residues. Germline loops: CDR1 LNHDA, CDR2 SQIVND (reference sequence). The data also belong to a second study, concerning T cells of mothers and their children.

The origin of this receptor is a girl aged 2-10 years in good health. What was sequenced was blood. The V gene is TRBV19, the J gene TRBJ2-1; unclear D gene. The J call is doubtful: the DNA matches TRBJ2-5 better. DNA for the CDR3: TGTGCCAGTAGTATTGATTCCGGTCAAGAGACCCAGTACTTC. It is translated as CASSIDSGQETQYF.